This entry concerns a single TCR beta chain. This clonotype was seen many times. Base qualities are missing; no much larger clone stands one base away. This sample is drawn from a study of T cells after yellow fever vaccination (dated by TCRdb to between 2018 and 2021). Regarding the complete study: Using CD3, CD45RA, CCR7 and CD95 staining, memory subsets (EM, EMRA, CM and Tscm) were sorted on a BD FACS Aria III. Memory subsets were sorted on days 0, 15 and 45 and at 18 months after primary vaccination, and on days 0, 15 and 45 after the 30-year booster. Libraries from fractions with low cell numbers were prepared with the SMART-Seq v4 Ultra Low Input RNA kit. To follow T-cell clones before and after both primary and booster YFV17D yellow fever vaccination, bulk TCR alpha and beta repertoires underwent longitudinal sequencing. Blood samples were taken at several timepoints before and after primary and secondary immunization, and bulk PBMC replicates and cell subsets were isolated. Two healthy male donors made up the cohort, one aged 18 to 30 years and the other aged 30 to 40 years. Here is what the overall study found, with its caveats: FACS-sorted repertoires could contain abundant contaminating clonotypes from the bulk population, so computational filtering was required. A small share of clonotypes occurred in both CD4 and CD8 compartments, likely arising from convergent recombination. After the booster, most clones that had expanded after primary vaccination were detected again (almost 97% of CD4 and more than 80% of CD8), suggesting broad maintenance of memory. Only a couple of donors were included in the study, so the extent to which the findings can be generalized is limited. In the sorted memory subsets on day 0, nearly all of the vaccine-responding clonotypes fell below detection. The secondary T-cell response was found to be weaker but faster than the primary response, with a peak reached on day 5 rather than on day 15.

Taken from cysteine to phenylalanine, the CDR3 has 16 residues. The entry retains the CDR3 DNA only, 48 bases that are in frame from base 1. The germline V gene sets CDR1 to SGHRS and CDR2 to YFSETQ. Unmatched junction bases come to 5, with V trimmed by 0 bases and J by 2 bases. TCR cDNA was synthesized by 5'RACE template switching, which introduced a universal primer site and unique molecular identifiers. Priming for cDNA synthesis came from both the TCR alpha and TCR beta constant segments. Libraries were amplified in two PCR steps, with sample barcodes and sequencing adapters added in the second step. Sequencing of libraries was done on Illumina HiSeq 2500 (2x100 bp) or NovaSeq (2x150 bp). The source study handled its data this way. MIGEC was used to demultiplex reads and collapse the reads into UMI consensus sequences, and MiXCR was used for V(D)J alignment. Clonotypes responding to the vaccine were identified with edgeR on replicate PBMC samples, with the criteria of FDR below 0.01 and a log2 fold change above 5 up to day 15. Bulk clonotypes were assigned CD4 or CD8 identity according to which sequenced CD4 or CD8 repertoire held them at higher abundance. To estimate how each clone was distributed across memory phenotypes, clonotype frequencies in memory subsets were weighted by the numbers of FACS-sorted cells. Through fastp at Q25 and MiXCR, TCRdb rebuilt clones from the public reads, retaining in-frame beta chains. Each CDR3 protein gets just one entry, which takes the most common genes and DNA from the rows behind it. TCRdb, not the original authors, processed these V and J calls. The sample has 30,000 or so distinct CDR3 sequences on record, around 7% of them singletons. Of the sample, around a fifth is held by the ten largest clones.

Read against the paper, the sample's treatment or condition label means: live attenuated yellow fever vaccine strain. PBMCs were isolated from peripheral blood using a standard Ficoll-Paque protocol. For sorted memory subsets, RNA extraction was done with the RNeasy Micro Kit. The chain was built from TRBV5-1 and TRBJ1-5; 7 junctional bases match TRBD1. The sequenced sample was PBMCs, either bulk or a sorted T-cell subset (CD4+, CD8+, memory, or dextramer-sorted; not recorded which), obtained on the day of the first yellow fever vaccination. This clonotype was obtained from a man younger than 35 who received the YFV17D yellow fever vaccine. CDR3 region: CASSLEGGFGNQPQHF. The nucleotides are TGCGCCAGCAGCTTGGAAGGGGGCTTTGGCAATCAGCCCCAGCATTTT.